The 27 T cell receptor beta chains in this list originate from one sample, sequenced in a study of breast tumors, draining lymph nodes, adjacent tissues. The lymph nodes were axillary draining lymph nodes from breast cancer patients. TCRdb processed the multiplex PCR reads anew with MiXCR; each CDR3 protein has one entry. The data show about 180,000 distinct CDR3 sequences, with about 30% seen just once and approximately 4.2% held by the top ten. Specimen: axillary lymph node tissue. These receptors were taken from a female donor with breast cancer. Some clones in this sample may be carry-over from other donors' samples.

With respect to this clonotype: A much larger clone lies one base from this, so it may be a read error. The chain has TRBV27 and TRBJ2-7, with a possible D match to TRBD2 (6 bases). Germline assignment: CDR1 MNHEY and CDR2 SMNVEV (reference sequence). This CDR3 contains 13 residues. The V end was cut by 3 bases, the J end by 3 bases, with 9 bases between. The CDR3 region is CASSFRGNYEQYF. In nucleotides, the CDR3 is TGTGCCAGCAGTTTCCGGGGGAACTACGAGCAGTACTTC.

This sequence joins TRBV7-9 and TRBJ1-2; D ambiguous. V was cut by 5 bases and J by 12 bases, with 19 bases left in between. CDR1 is SEHNR and CDR2 is FQNEAQ in the germline V gene (reference sequence). The CDR3 totals 13 residues. The CDR3 reads CASSPLDGSGNTF. The CDR3, as DNA: TGTGCCAGCAGCCCCCTGGATGGCTCTGGAAACACCTTC.

In the case of this clonotype: Being one base from a much bigger clone, this may be a read error. The rearrangement uses TRBV19 and TRBJ2-1; 7 bases align to TRBD2. CDR1 and CDR2 from the germline V gene are LNHDA and SQIVND (reference sequence). This CDR3 comprises 17 residues. The chain's CDR3 is CASSIVGGAGTAEGQSF. CDR3 bases: TGTGCCAGTAGTATAGTGGGAGGGGCGGGTACTGCCGAAGGGCAGTCCTTC.

This clonotype has at least ten counts. The gene calls are TRBV29-1 and TRBJ2-2; the D gene is possibly TRBD2 (5 bases). CDR1 SQVTM and CDR2 ANQGSEA come from the germline V gene. Trimming cost V 7 bases and J 16 bases, with 10 bases left between them. The CDR3 totals 8 residues. CDR3 sequence: CSARGQFF. The CDR3 bases are TGCAGCGCCCGAGGGCAGTTTTTT.

A word on this clonotype: This sequence may be a read error, since a much larger clone differs from it by one base. V and J are TRBV7-3 and TRBJ2-7; D remains unclear. V was trimmed by 5 bases and J by 5 bases, leaving 16 bases between them. Germline V lookup: CDR1 SGHTA, CDR2 FQGTGA. The length of the CDR3 is 14 residues. The DNA of the CDR3 is TGTGCCAGCAGCCTATATGGCCGAATTAACGAGCAGTACTTC. Its protein product is CASSLYGRINEQYF.

This clonotype came up many times. The genes are TRBV12-5 and TRBJ1-6, with TRBD1 matching 8 bases. In germline, CDR1 is LGHNT, CDR2 FRNRAP. The CDR3 sequence is 20 residues long. Trimming cost V 0 bases and J 8 bases; bases outside gene matches: 18. CDR3 residues: CASGLVLTGEGGQYDSPLHF. The CDR3, as DNA: TGTGCTAGTGGTTTGGTACTGACAGGGGAGGGGGGACAATACGATTCACCCCTCCACTTT. Based on the CDR3 plus reference TRBV12-5 and TRBJ1-6, the full variable domain is DARVTQTPRHKVTEMGQEVTMRCQPILGHNTVFWYRQTMMQGLELLAYFRNRAPLDDSGMPKDRFSAEMPDATLATLKIQPSEPRDSAVYFCASGLVLTGEGGQYDSPLHFGNGTRLTVT.

This clonotype was detected only a few times. Given a much more abundant clone one base away, this may be a read error. No conserved phenylalanine or tryptophan is present at the end of the CDR3, so a read error is the likely explanation. The chain is built from TRBV12-3 or TRBV12-4 and TRBJ2-2; possibly TRBD1 or TRBD2 for D (5 bases each). V lost 5 bases and J 1 base, leaving 8 bases between the germline ends. The CDR3 runs to 14 residues. The CDR3 DNA reads TGTGCCAGCAGTAGGGACGGGAACACCGGGGAGCTGTTTCTT. Protein sequence: CASSRDGNTGELFL.

With regard to this clonotype: This may stem from a read error, because a much larger clone lies one nucleotide away. The chain is built from TRBV7-2 and TRBJ2-7, with a weak D call TRBD2 (5 bases). CDR1 is SGHTA, CDR2 FQGNSA, per germline. This CDR3 contains 16 residues. V lost 4 bases and J lost 0, with 16 bases in between. CDR3 residues: CASSYSEGVSSYEQYF. The CDR3 coding sequence is TGTGCCAGCAGCTATAGCGAGGGTGTAAGCTCCTACGAGCAGTACTTC.

This clonotype was recorded many times. CDR3 sequence reads: CASSLDHEQFF. CDR3 sequence (DNA): TGTGCCAGCAGCTTGGATCATGAGCAGTTCTTC. The V and J genes are TRBV5-8 and TRBJ2-1; no firm D call. V lost 0 bases to trimming and J lost 8 bases, with 3 bases between them. Per the germline V gene, CDR1 is SGHTS and CDR2 is YDEGEE. The CDR3 consists of 11 residues.

Many counts were recorded for this clonotype. J is TRBJ1-5 and V is TRBV19, with D tentatively TRBD1 (5 bases). CDR3 length: 15 residues. Between the trimmed V and J ends, which lost 2 bases and 4 bases, there was a span of 12 bases. Germline V CDR1 and CDR2: LNHDA, SQIVND (reference sequence). The DNA for the CDR3 is TGTGCCAGTAGTATAACCAGGGCGGGAAATCAGCCCCAGCATTTT. This gives the protein CASSITRAGNQPQHF.

The rearrangement uses TRBV9 and TRBJ1-5, with 9 nucleotides matching TRBD1. The CDR3 sequence is 15 residues long. CDR1 SGDLS and CDR2 YYNGEE come from the germline V gene. The ends lost 4 bases at V and 9 bases at J; junction bases unmatched: 11. The CDR3 bases are TGTGCCAGCAGCACCCGGGACAGGGCGGTTCGGCCCCAGCATTTT. Protein sequence: CASSTRDRAVRPQHF. The full variable domain, with the rest looked up from reference TRBV9 and TRBJ1-5, is DSGVTQTPKHLITATGQRVTLRCSPRSGDLSVYWYQQSLDQGLQFLIQYYNGEERAKGNILERFSAQQFPDLHSELNLSSLELGDSALYFCASSTRDRAVRPQHFGDGTRLSIL.

V and J are TRBV30 and TRBJ1-4, with 8 positions matching TRBD1. V was pared by 2 bases and J by 6 bases, with 11 bases of the junction left unmatched. CDR1 GTSNPN and CDR2 SVGIG come from the germline V gene (reference sequence). The CDR3 length is 16 residues. CDR3 nucleotide sequence: TGTGCCTGGAGTAGCCTCCGGAGACAGGGGTATGAAAAACTGTTTTTT. It translates to CAWSSLRRQGYEKLFF.

The table lists this clonotype with many counts. The V and J genes are TRBV11-3 and TRBJ2-1; D is undetermined. CDR1 is SGHNT and CDR2 is YENEEA in the germline V gene. The V and J ends lost 1 base and 7 bases respectively, with 14 bases between them. CDR3 length: 15 amino acids. In DNA form, the CDR3 reads TGTGCCAGCAGCTTAGTGGGTTTGCCCAGTAATGAGCAGTTCTTC. Its protein product is CASSLVGLPSNEQFF. Drawing the rest from reference TRBV11-3 and TRBJ2-1, the complete variable domain is EAGVVQSPRYKIIEKKQPVAFWCNPISGHNTLYWYLQNLGQGPELLIRYENEEAVDDSQLPKDRFSAERLKGVDSTLKIQPAELGDSAVYLCASSLVGLPSNEQFFGPGTRLTVL.

This clonotype showed up just a few times. A much larger clone sits a single nucleotide away, making a read error possible. This chain links TRBV9 with TRBJ2-2; 9 nucleotides agree with TRBD1. This CDR3 comprises 16 residues. Per the germline V gene, CDR1 is SGDLS and CDR2 is YYNGEE. The CDR3 nucleotides read TGTGCCAGCAGCGAGAGACAGGGGGGCAACACCGGGGAGCTGTCTTTT. It is translated as CASSERQGGNTGELSF.

Only a few counts were recorded for this clonotype. This sequence may be a read error, since a much larger clone differs from it by one base. V gene TRBV7-3 combines with J gene TRBJ2-5, with 12 bases aligning to TRBD2. This CDR3 comprises 18 residues. The germline V gene encodes CDR1 SGHTA and CDR2 FQGTGA. CDR3 region: CASSLDRTSGANQQTQYF. The CDR3 DNA follows: TGTGCCAGCAGCTTAGATCGGACTAGCGGGGCCAACCAACAGACCCAGTACTTC.

The sample holds many counts of this clonotype. The V call is TRBV20-1, the J call TRBJ2-2; TRBD2 matches 10 bases. The CDR3 runs to 14 residues. Trimming removed 6 bases from V and 4 bases from J; junction bases left unmatched: 5. The V gene's germline CDR1 is DFQATT and CDR2 SNEGSKA (reference sequence). CDR3 nucleotide sequence: TGCAGTGCCCGAAGCGGGGGGGCCACCGGGGAGCTGTTTTTT. Protein: CSARSGGATGELFF.

In its sample, this clonotype was seen many times. This chain connects TRBV9 to TRBJ2-1; D is unresolved. The V gene's germline CDR1 is SGDLS and CDR2 YYNGEE. Trimming stripped 2 bases from V and 0 bases from J, with 9 bases between. The CDR3 extends over 15 amino acids. The CDR3 spells CASSVRLSSYNEQFF. CDR3 nucleotide sequence: TGTGCCAGCAGCGTGCGTTTAAGCTCCTACAATGAGCAGTTCTTC.

Many counts were recorded for this clonotype. The CDR3 here is CAISGPGSNQPQHF. In DNA form, the CDR3 reads TGTGCCATCAGTGGCCCGGGGAGCAATCAGCCCCAGCATTTT. The rearrangement uses TRBV10-3 and TRBJ1-5; D gene unclear. The CDR3 runs to 14 residues. Trimming took 4 bases from V and 1 from J, leaving 8 bases between them. Germline CDR1 and CDR2: ENHRY and SYGVKD.

This clonotype showed up many times. The chain is built from TRBV9 and TRBJ2-2; D not resolved. Per the germline V gene, CDR1 is SGDLS and CDR2 is YYNGEE. V was cut by 4 bases and J by 1 base, with 5 bases left in between. This CDR3 contains 13 residues. Here the CDR3 reads CASSPRNTGELFF. CDR3 DNA: TGTGCCAGCAGCCCGCGGAACACCGGGGAGCTGTTTTTT.

The J gene is TRBJ2-1, the V gene TRBV19, with D hard to call. The length of the CDR3 is 14 residues. Trimming stripped 1 base from V and 8 bases from J, with 12 bases between. Germline CDR1 and CDR2: LNHDA and SQIVND (reference sequence). In DNA, the CDR3 is TGTGCCAGTAGTATAGCTTATGGACGCGATGAGCAGTTCTTC. Amino acid sequence: CASSIAYGRDEQFF.

V usage is TRBV5-1 and J usage is TRBJ1-4; 7 bases line up with TRBD1. This CDR3 has 13 residues. In germline, CDR1 is SGHRS, CDR2 YFSETQ. The CDR3 reads CTIRLQGNEKLFF. CDR3 bases: TGCACCATCAGACTACAGGGGAATGAAAAACTGTTTTTT.

This clonotype was counted at least ten times. This chain uses TRBV7-2 with TRBJ1-3; 7 bases are shared with TRBD1. Germline V gene sequence: CDR1 SGHTA, CDR2 FQGNSA. The V segment lost 3 bases and the J segment 0 bases; nucleotides outside the gene matches: 5. The CDR3 totals 16 residues. The CDR3: CASSFGTVSSGNTIYF. CDR3 DNA sequence: TGTGCCAGCAGCTTCGGGACAGTGAGCTCTGGAAACACCATATATTTT.

This clonotype appeared once. This chain joins TRBV7-3 and TRBJ1-4, with 7 bases matching TRBD1. In germline, CDR1 is SGHTA, CDR2 FQGTGA. Trimming took 5 bases from V and 5 from J; bases not matched to a gene: 5. This CDR3 contains 14 residues. CDR3 nucleotide sequence: TGTGCCAGCAGCCTGGACAGGCACAATGAAAAACTGTTTTTT. Its translation: CASSLDRHNEKLFF.

This clonotype was detected ten times or more. This chain links TRBV12-3 or TRBV12-4 with TRBJ1-6, with 7 bases matching TRBD1. This CDR3 region has 15 residues. V lost 6 bases, J lost 7 bases, and 9 bases stayed unmatched. The DNA for the CDR3 is TGTGCCAGCAGCTTTTCGACAGGGAGGAATTCACCCCTCCACTTT. It yields the protein CASSFSTGRNSPLHF.

This clonotype has a count of ten or more. This chain uses TRBV7-3 with TRBJ2-2, with D unclear. V lost 2 bases to trimming and J lost 5 bases, with 6 bases between them. The CDR3 covers 13 residues. Germline V gene sequence: CDR1 SGHTA, CDR2 FQGTGA. The CDR3 bases are TGTGCCAGCAGCTTAGTGACTACCGGGGAGCTGTTTTTT. Translation: CASSLVTTGELFF.

The rearrangement joins TRBV7-9 to TRBJ1-5, with unresolved D. CDR1 is SEHNR, CDR2 FQNEAQ, per germline (reference sequence). The ends were cut back, 5 bases at V and 11 bases at J, with 16 bases in the middle. This CDR3 region has 13 residues. The CDR3 DNA reads as TGTGCCAGCAGCCAAGGGAACTGGGAGACCCAGCATTTT. Translation gives CASSQGNWETQHF. Full variable domain (rest looked up from reference TRBV7-9 and TRBJ1-5): DTGVSQNPRHKITKRGQNVTFRCDPISEHNRLYWYRQTLGQGPEFLTYFQNEAQLEKSRLLSDRFSAERPKGSFSTLEIQRTEQGDSAMYLCASSQGNWETQHFGDGTRLSIL.

This clonotype was observed many times. CDR3 region: CASTTEPSYNEQFF. CDR3 nucleotide sequence: TGTGCCAGCACCACGGAGCCCTCCTACAATGAGCAGTTCTTC. V gene TRBV12-3 or TRBV12-4 combines with J gene TRBJ2-1, with D uncertain. The CDR3 is 14 amino acids. Between the trimmed V and J ends, which lost 7 bases and 0 bases, there was a span of 10 bases.